This T cell receptor (beta chain) came from a study of T cell changes during pregnancy in multiple sclerosis. The protocol was immunoSEQ multiplex PCR, while the TCRdb copy is restricted to in-frame clones and leaves out a portion. The table records about 64,000 clones, about 90% of them present only once. The CDR3 has 18 residues. CDR1 is LNHDA and CDR2 is SQIVND in the germline V gene (reference sequence). The V gene lost 8 bases and the J gene lost 4 bases, with 30 bases spanning the gap. Specimen: peripheral blood, collected in the third trimester of pregnancy. The rearrangement links TRBV19 to TRBJ2-7, with D hard to call. This clonotype was obtained from a female donor in good health, enrolled as a control in a pregnancy study. CDR3: CASVRSGSLCPTQYEQYF. The CDR3 DNA reads as TGTGCCAGTGTAAGAAGTGGGTCACTCTGCCCGACTCAGTACGAGCAGTACTTC.